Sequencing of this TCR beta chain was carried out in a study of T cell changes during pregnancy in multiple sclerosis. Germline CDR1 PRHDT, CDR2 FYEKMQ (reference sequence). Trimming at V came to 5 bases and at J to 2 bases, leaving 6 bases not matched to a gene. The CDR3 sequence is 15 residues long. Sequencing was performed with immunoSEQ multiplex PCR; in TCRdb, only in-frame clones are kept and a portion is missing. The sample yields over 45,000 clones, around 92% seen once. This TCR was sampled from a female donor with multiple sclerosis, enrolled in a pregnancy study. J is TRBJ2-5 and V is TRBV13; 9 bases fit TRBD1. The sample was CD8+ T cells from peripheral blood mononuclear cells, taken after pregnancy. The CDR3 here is CASSRTGEGQETQYF. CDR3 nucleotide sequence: TGTGCCAGCAGCCGGACAGGGGAGGGTCAAGAGACCCAGTACTTC.